The 27 T cell receptor beta chains reported below all come from one sample, sequenced in a study of cytomegalovirus exposure and HLA in healthy donors. The PCR made use of 60 Vbeta and 13 Jbeta primers. TCRdb's table, derived via immunoSEQ multiplex PCR, lists solely in-frame clones and lacks some. The sample carries 35,000 to 55,000 clones, about 78% recorded once. Material: PBMCs. The receptor source for this set is a woman aged 25 to 39 in good health and CMV-seronegative.

The J gene is TRBJ2-7, the V gene TRBV27; D is perhaps TRBD1 (6 bases). Germline values: CDR1 MNHEY, CDR2 SMNVEV (reference sequence). The CDR3 sequence is 13 residues long. The germline V and J ends were trimmed by 3 bases and 5 bases, with 11 bases remaining between them. CDR3 in amino acids: CASSFLGDNEQYF. The CDR3 DNA is TGTGCCAGCAGTTTCCTAGGGGACAACGAGCAGTACTTC.

The rearrangement uses TRBV6-5 and TRBJ2-7; TRBD1 might be the D (6 bases). V lost 6 bases and J 1 base, leaving 10 bases between the germline ends. Germline V gives CDR1 MNHEY, CDR2 SVGAGI. The CDR3 is made up of 13 amino acids. The CDR3 spells CASRPTGSYEQYF. The CDR3 bases are TGTGCCAGCAGACCAACAGGGTCCTACGAGCAGTACTTC.

This clone was picked up many times. This chain uses TRBV28 with TRBJ1-5; 8 nucleotides agree with TRBD1. CDR1 is MDHEN and CDR2 is SYDVKM in the germline V gene. The CDR3 is made up of 13 amino acids. The ends lost 6 bases at V and 5 bases at J; junction bases unmatched: 3. The CDR3 protein is CASRTGDYQPQHF. In DNA, the CDR3 is TGTGCCAGCAGGACAGGGGATTATCAGCCCCAGCATTTT.

J is TRBJ2-7 and V is TRBV5-1; TRBD1 aligns across 9 bases. V dropped 1 base and J dropped 10; count of bases not matched to a gene: 3. The length of the CDR3 is 12 residues. Germline CDR1 SGHRS, CDR2 YFSETQ. The CDR3 is CASSLTGGDQYF. The CDR3 DNA sequence: TGCGCCAGCAGCTTGACAGGGGGCGATCAGTACTTC.

This chain connects TRBV5-1 to TRBJ1-1; 8 bases map to TRBD1. The CDR3 consists of 15 residues. The ends lost 2 bases at V and 4 bases at J; junction bases unmatched: 7. The germline V gene encodes CDR1 SGHRS and CDR2 YFSETQ. This chain's CDR3 is CASSLRQGQITEAFF. Here the CDR3 DNA reads TGCGCCAGCAGCTTAAGACAGGGGCAGATCACTGAAGCTTTCTTT.

This rearrangement joins TRBV28 to TRBJ1-5; 8 nucleotides agree with TRBD1. V shed 3 bases and J 6 bases; nucleotides not matched to a gene: 7. The CDR3 covers 15 residues. The germline gives CDR1 MDHEN, CDR2 SYDVKM. This CDR3 is CASSFTSRGLQPQHF. DNA for the CDR3: TGTGCCAGCAGTTTCACCAGCAGGGGGCTTCAGCCCCAGCATTTT. The full variable domain, in which reference TRBV28 and TRBJ1-5 provide the parts outside the CDR3, is DVKVTQSSRYLVKRTGEKVFLECVQDMDHENMFWYRQDPGLGLRLIYFSYDVKMKEKGDIPEGYSVSREKKERFSLILESASTNQTSMYLCASSFTSRGLQPQHFGDGTRLSIL.

This chain connects TRBV19 to TRBJ2-7; tentatively, D is TRBD1 (6 bases). The CDR3 is 14 residues long. Germline V CDR1 and CDR2: LNHDA, SQIVND (reference sequence). V was trimmed by 5 bases and J by 3 bases, leaving 14 bases between them. CDR3 DNA sequence: TGTGCCAGTAGTGTACAGGGTTCTTACTACGAGCAGTACTTC. This gives the protein CASSVQGSYYEQYF.

In this sample, this clone turned up once. This chain connects TRBV9 to TRBJ2-5; possibly TRBD1 for D (6 bases). Germline V CDR1 and CDR2: SGDLS, YYNGEE. This CDR3 is built from 14 residues. V lost 0 bases and J 5 bases, leaving 11 bases between the germline ends. The DNA for the CDR3 is TGTGCCAGCAGCGTAGTGGGGGCCTCGGAGACCCAGTACTTC. It specifies CASSVVGASETQYF.

The J gene is TRBJ2-7, the V gene TRBV30; perhaps TRBD2 as D (5 bases). Germline V gene lookup returns CDR1 GTSNPN and CDR2 SVGIG (reference sequence). The V gene lost 2 bases and the J gene lost 6 bases, with 8 bases spanning the gap. The CDR3 runs to 11 residues. CDR3 in DNA: TGTGCCTGGAGTCGCAGCGGCGAGCAGTACTTC. It encodes CAWSRSGEQYF.

The V call is TRBV29-1, the J call TRBJ1-2; TRBD1 might be the D (5 bases). Trimming took off 5 bases at V and 7 bases at J, with 20 bases between the two ends. The CDR3 length is 14 residues. Per germline, CDR1 SQVTM and CDR2 ANQGSEA. CDR3 in DNA: TGCAGCGTTCACTCTGGGGGAGGTGGTGGTGGCTACACCTTC. Residues: CSVHSGGGGGGYTF.

V is TRBV6-5 and J is TRBJ1-1; D is ambiguous. This CDR3 contains 13 residues. The V gene's germline CDR1 is MNHEY and CDR2 SVGAGI. Trimming removed 6 bases at V and 3 bases at J, with 11 bases between. The CDR3 nucleotides read TGTGCCAGCAGCCTCGGGAAAGACACTGAAGCTTTCTTT. Protein product: CASSLGKDTEAFF.

This clone was seen a handful of times. The chain couples TRBV14 to TRBJ1-5; D is possibly TRBD1 (6 bases). The CDR3 sequence is 15 residues long. Trimming removed 2 bases from V and 4 bases from J, with 12 bases in between. Germline CDR1 SGHDN, CDR2 FVKESK. Here the CDR3 DNA reads TGTGCCAGCAGCCAAACAGCGGGGGCGAATCAGCCCCAGCATTTT. Residues: CASSQTAGANQPQHF.

The rearrangement uses TRBV30 and TRBJ2-3, with TRBD2 matching 10 bases. Germline V gene data show CDR1 as GTSNPN and CDR2 as SVGIG (reference sequence). V lost 2 bases to trimming and J lost 2 bases; unmatched junction nucleotides: 10. The CDR3 runs to 17 residues. The CDR3 nucleotides read TGTGCCTGGAGTCTTTACCGGACTAGCGGAACCACAGATACGCAGTATTTT. It specifies CAWSLYRTSGTTDTQYF.

The chain couples TRBV28 to TRBJ1-2, with 7 bases that match TRBD1. With 8 bases clipped from V and 4 bases from J, the junction kept 4 bases outside the gene matches. The V gene's germline CDR1 is MDHEN and CDR2 SYDVKM. The CDR3 sequence is 12 residues long. In DNA form, the CDR3 reads TGTGCCAGCCAACAGGGGACCTATGGCTACACCTTC. This translates into CASQQGTYGYTF.

V is TRBV29-1 and J is TRBJ2-7; TRBD1 agrees at 8 bases. The CDR3 totals 13 residues. Germline CDR1 SQVTM, CDR2 ANQGSEA. V shed 3 bases and J 0 bases; nucleotides not matched to a gene: 1. The CDR3 nucleotides are TGCAGCGTTGATGGGACAGGCTCCTACGAGCAGTACTTC. Translation gives CSVDGTGSYEQYF.

Concerning this clone itself: Relative to the germline gene, one junction end is altered; a read error may explain this. In the same sample, other DNA sequences code for this CDR3. The V and J genes are TRBV7-9 and TRBJ1-1; D is unclear. Germline values: CDR1 SEHNR, CDR2 FQNEAQ (reference sequence). This CDR3 spans 12 amino acids. The DNA for the CDR3 is TGTGCCAGCAGCTTAGACGGTACTGAAGCCTTCTTT. It is translated as CASSLDGTEAFF. Complete variable domain (other parts from reference TRBV7-9 and TRBJ1-1): DTGVSQNPRHKITKRGQNVTFRCDPISEHNRLYWYRQTLGQGPEFLTYFQNEAQLEKSRLLSDRFSAERPKGSFSTLEIQRTEQGDSAMYLCASSLDGTEAFFGQGTRLTVV.

This clone was counted a single time. The J gene is TRBJ1-6, the V gene TRBV30, with TRBD1 matching 8 bases. Germline V gives CDR1 GTSNPN, CDR2 SVGIG (reference sequence). The V gene end was trimmed by 3 bases and the J gene end by 5 bases; junction bases not matched to a gene: 9. CDR3 length equals 16 residues. The chain's CDR3 is CAWSRLWTGNNSPLHF. As DNA, the CDR3 is TGTGCCTGGAGCAGACTCTGGACAGGGAATAATTCACCCCTCCACTTT.

This chain links TRBV5-1 with TRBJ2-1, with D tentatively TRBD1 (5 bases). Trimming left V 8 bases short and J 5 bases short, with 14 bases between. Germline assignment: CDR1 SGHRS and CDR2 YFSETQ. The CDR3 sequence is 13 residues long. The CDR3 here is CASATVLDNEQFF. Written as DNA, the CDR3 is TGCGCCAGTGCGACAGTCCTAGACAATGAGCAGTTCTTC.

The V gene is TRBV9, the J gene TRBJ2-7; tentative D call: TRBD2 (5 bases). Germline V lookup: CDR1 SGDLS, CDR2 YYNGEE. The CDR3 spans 14 residues. Trimming removed 1 base at V and 5 bases at J, with 13 bases between. CDR3 DNA sequence: TGTGCCAGCAGCGTAAGGTGGGAGCAACACGAGCAGTACTTC. This translates into CASSVRWEQHEQYF. Full variable domain (rest looked up from reference TRBV9 and TRBJ2-7): DSGVTQTPKHLITATGQRVTLRCSPRSGDLSVYWYQQSLDQGLQFLIQYYNGEERAKGNILERFSAQQFPDLHSELNLSSLELGDSALYFCASSVRWEQHEQYFGPGTRLTVT.

The rearrangement joins TRBV4-2 to TRBJ2-1, with 8 bases identical to TRBD2. CDR3 size: 15 residues. Germline CDR1 reads LGHNA; CDR2 reads YNFKEQ. V shed 3 bases, J shed 8 bases, and the junction held 9 bases outside the gene matches. The chain's CDR3 is CASSQTGGRLDEQFF. The DNA for the CDR3 is TGTGCCAGCAGCCAGACGGGGGGGCGGTTGGATGAGCAGTTCTTC.

Written as DNA, the CDR3 is TGTGCCAGCTTATACACAGGGGGCGCGACTGAAGCTTTCTTT. This sequence encodes CASLYTGGATEAFF. The chain combines TRBV5-6 with TRBJ1-1, with 9 bases fitting TRBD1. CDR1 and CDR2 from the germline V gene are SGHDT and YYEEEE. V lost 7 bases to trimming and J lost 5 bases; unmatched junction nucleotides: 9. CDR3 length: 14 amino acids.

J is TRBJ2-7 and V is TRBV5-6; TRBD2 is a possible D gene (6 bases). The germline CDR1 and CDR2 sequences are SGHDT and YYEEEE. V was trimmed by 4 bases and J by 6 bases, leaving 14 bases between them. The CDR3 extends over 13 amino acids. The CDR3 sequence is CASSKGLSLEQYF. The DNA for the CDR3 is TGTGCCAGCAGCAAGGGACTTTCCCTCGAGCAGTACTTC.

The chain employs TRBV7-2 and TRBJ2-3; 7 bases fit TRBD2. Germline-derived CDR1 and CDR2 are SGHTA and FQGNSA. This CDR3 is built from 14 residues. V shed 1 base and J 6 bases; nucleotides not matched to a gene: 4. The DNA of the CDR3 is TGTGCCAGCAGCTTAGAGTGGGGGGGGGATACGCAGTATTTT. Its protein product is CASSLEWGGDTQYF. The whole variable domain, remainder taken from reference TRBV7-2 and TRBJ2-3, is GAGVSQSPSNKVTEKGKDVELRCDPISGHTALYWYRQSLGQGLEFLIYFQGNSAPDKSGLPSDRFSAERTGGSVSTLTIQRTQQEDSAVYLCASSLEWGGDTQYFGPGTRLTVL.

This clone has more than one count but fewer than ten. The chain joins TRBV9 to TRBJ2-3; D is possibly TRBD1 (6 bases). Trimming removed 1 base from V and 2 bases from J, with 11 bases in between. There are 15 residues in the CDR3. Germline V lookup: CDR1 SGDLS, CDR2 YYNGEE. The DNA of the CDR3 is TGTGCCAGCAGCGTATCTGAGGGGGTCACAGATACGCAGTATTTT. This sequence encodes CASSVSEGVTDTQYF. The variable domain in full, with the rest retrieved from reference TRBV9 and TRBJ2-3, is DSGVTQTPKHLITATGQRVTLRCSPRSGDLSVYWYQQSLDQGLQFLIQYYNGEERAKGNILERFSAQQFPDLHSELNLSSLELGDSALYFCASSVSEGVTDTQYFGPGTRLTVL.

This clone was detected only once. The chain joins TRBV7-2 to TRBJ1-5; no reliable D call. V was clipped by 1 base and J by 0 bases, with 4 bases between them. The CDR3 extends over 14 amino acids. CDR1 SGHTA and CDR2 FQGNSA come from the germline V gene. CDR3 bases: TGTGCCAGCAGCTTAGTCCATAGCAATCAGCCCCAGCATTTT. It codes for CASSLVHSNQPQHF.

V is TRBV29-1 and J is TRBJ2-3; D may be TRBD1 (5 bases). The germline gives CDR1 SQVTM, CDR2 ANQGSEA. The CDR3 consists of 13 residues. V lost 4 bases and J lost 1, with 9 bases in between. As DNA, the CDR3 is TGCAGCGTTGCAGGGTTTGGCACAGATACGCAGTATTTT. This translates into CSVAGFGTDTQYF.

The rearrangement links TRBV18 to TRBJ2-7; 12 bases fit TRBD2. Per the germline V gene, CDR1 is KGHSH and CDR2 is LQKENI. Trimming removed 5 bases from V and 6 bases from J; junction bases left unmatched: 8. The CDR3 length is 15 residues. The CDR3 loop is CASSDTSGGFGEQYF. In DNA, the CDR3 is TGTGCCAGCTCAGATACTAGCGGGGGGTTTGGCGAGCAGTACTTC.